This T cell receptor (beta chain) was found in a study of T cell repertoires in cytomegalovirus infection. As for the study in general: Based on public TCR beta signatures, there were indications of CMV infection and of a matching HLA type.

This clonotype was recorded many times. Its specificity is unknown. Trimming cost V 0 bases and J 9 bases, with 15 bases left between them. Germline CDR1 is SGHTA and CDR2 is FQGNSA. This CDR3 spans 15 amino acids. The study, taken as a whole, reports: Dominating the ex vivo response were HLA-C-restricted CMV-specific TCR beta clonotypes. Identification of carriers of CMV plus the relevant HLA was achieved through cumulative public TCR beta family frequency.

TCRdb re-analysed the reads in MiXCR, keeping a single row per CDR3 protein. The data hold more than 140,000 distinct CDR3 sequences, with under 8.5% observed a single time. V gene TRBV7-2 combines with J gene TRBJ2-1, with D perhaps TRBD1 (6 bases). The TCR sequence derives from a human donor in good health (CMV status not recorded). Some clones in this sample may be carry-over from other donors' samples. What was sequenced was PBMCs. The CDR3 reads CASSLANRGTREQFF. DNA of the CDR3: TGTGCCAGCAGCTTAGCGAATAGGGGGACACGTGAGCAGTTCTTC.